This T cell receptor beta chain was sequenced for a study of T cell responses to AZD1222 COVID-19 vaccine. Study results and caveats: Donors skewed white British and female; clonal diversity was possibly underestimated.

Points on this clone: Its antigen is as yet unknown.

Clones were read by immunoSEQ multiplex PCR, and TCRdb kept only the in-frame ones, dropping some. The sample includes some 120,000 clones, approximately 88% seen only once; the top ten take around 1.5%. Germline lookup yields CDR1 LNHDA and CDR2 SQIVND (reference sequence). The CDR3 has 15 amino acids. Trimming removed 3 bases at V and 5 bases at J, with 16 bases between. The chain combines TRBV19 with TRBJ1-1, with D perhaps TRBD1 (6 bases). The source of this sequence is an adult in good health. Sequencing used peripheral blood, obtained on day 0 of AZD1222 vaccination. The CDR3 protein is CASSIRGADETEAFF. The CDR3 nucleotides are TGTGCCAGTAGTATTCGGGGGGCGGATGAGACTGAAGCTTTCTTT.